This T cell receptor beta chain was recovered during a study of CD8 T cells in ankylosing spondylitis. Study results and limitations: As reported, disease-linked clones showed significant enrichment in matched ankylosing spondylitis synovial fluid. Characteristic of ankylosing spondylitis blood, it appeared, was a TCR beta motif comprising several highly homologous variants. Clones that were linked to disease were CD8+ and were relatively rare in peripheral blood. In synovial fluid and blood from reactive arthritis, some motif variants were previously reported.

With molecular barcodes, quantitative 5'-RACE was used to make the TCR beta libraries. TCRdb reprocessed the 5' RACE reads via MiXCR and lists one record per CDR3 protein. The data show 350,000 or so distinct CDR3 sequences, approximately 8.2% seen once. This clonotype was recorded many times. The antigen is not known. CDR1 is SQVTM, CDR2 ANQGSEA, per germline. This CDR3 spans 10 amino acids. V lost 7 bases to trimming and J lost 8 bases, with 9 bases between them. The receptor was isolated from a male donor with ankylosing spondylitis. V gene TRBV29-1 combines with J gene TRBJ2-1; D is unresolved. Sequencing used blood, either unsorted or a sorted T cell fraction (not recorded which). The CDR3 DNA is TGCAGCGCCGAGATCGATGAGCAGTTCTTC. Translating gives CSAEIDEQFF.